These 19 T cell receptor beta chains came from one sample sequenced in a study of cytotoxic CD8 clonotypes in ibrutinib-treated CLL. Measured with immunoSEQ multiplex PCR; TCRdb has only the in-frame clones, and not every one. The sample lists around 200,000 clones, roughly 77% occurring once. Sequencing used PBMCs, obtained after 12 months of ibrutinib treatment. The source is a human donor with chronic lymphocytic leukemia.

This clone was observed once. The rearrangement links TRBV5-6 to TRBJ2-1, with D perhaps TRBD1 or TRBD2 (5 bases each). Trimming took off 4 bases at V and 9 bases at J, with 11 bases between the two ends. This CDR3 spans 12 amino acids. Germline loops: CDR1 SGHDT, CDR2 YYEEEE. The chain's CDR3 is CASSPGQGEQFF. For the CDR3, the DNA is TGTGCCAGCAGCCCGGGGCAGGGTGAGCAGTTCTTC.

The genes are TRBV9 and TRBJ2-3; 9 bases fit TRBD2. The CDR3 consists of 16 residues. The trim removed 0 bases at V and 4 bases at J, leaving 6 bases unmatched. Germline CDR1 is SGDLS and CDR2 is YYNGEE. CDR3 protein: CASSVVPAGGPDTQYF. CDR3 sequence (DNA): TGTGCCAGCAGCGTAGTGCCAGCGGGAGGACCAGATACGCAGTATTTT.

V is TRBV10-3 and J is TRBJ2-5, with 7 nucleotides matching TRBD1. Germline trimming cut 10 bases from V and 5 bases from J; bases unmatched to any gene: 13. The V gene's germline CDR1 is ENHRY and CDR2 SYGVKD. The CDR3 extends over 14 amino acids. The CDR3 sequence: CASRAGTEGETQYF. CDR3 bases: TGTGCCAGCAGGGCTGGGACAGAAGGGGAGACCCAGTACTTC.

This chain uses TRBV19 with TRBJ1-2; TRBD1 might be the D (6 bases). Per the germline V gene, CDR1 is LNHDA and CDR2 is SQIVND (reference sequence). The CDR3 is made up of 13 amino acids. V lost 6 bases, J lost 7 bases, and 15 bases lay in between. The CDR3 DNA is TGTGCCAGTAGAATAAGCTCAGGGGCTGGCTACACCTTC. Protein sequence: CASRISSGAGYTF.

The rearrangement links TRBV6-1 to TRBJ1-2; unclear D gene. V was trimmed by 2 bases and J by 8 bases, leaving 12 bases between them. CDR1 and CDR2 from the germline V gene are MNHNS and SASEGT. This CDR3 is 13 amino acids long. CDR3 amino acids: CASSERTAGGYTF. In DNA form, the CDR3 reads TGTGCCAGCAGTGAACGGACGGCTGGAGGCTACACCTTC.

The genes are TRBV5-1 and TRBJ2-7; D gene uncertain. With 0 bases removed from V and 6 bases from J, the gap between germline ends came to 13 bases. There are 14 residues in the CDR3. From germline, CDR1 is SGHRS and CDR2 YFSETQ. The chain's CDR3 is CASSLAPAISEQYF. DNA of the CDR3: TGCGCCAGCAGCTTGGCCCCGGCTATCTCCGAGCAGTACTTC.

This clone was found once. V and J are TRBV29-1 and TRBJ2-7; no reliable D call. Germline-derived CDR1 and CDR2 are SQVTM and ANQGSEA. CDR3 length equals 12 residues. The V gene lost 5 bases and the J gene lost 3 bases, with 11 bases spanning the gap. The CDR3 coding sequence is TGCAGCGTTAGGTTCCAGGACTACGAGCAGTACTTC. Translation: CSVRFQDYEQYF.

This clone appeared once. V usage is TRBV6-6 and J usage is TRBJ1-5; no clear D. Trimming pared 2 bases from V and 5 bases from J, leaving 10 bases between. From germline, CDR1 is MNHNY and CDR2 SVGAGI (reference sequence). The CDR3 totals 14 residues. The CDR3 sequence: CASSYLAVYQPQHF. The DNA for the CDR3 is TGTGCCAGCAGTTACCTGGCAGTCTATCAGCCCCAGCATTTT.

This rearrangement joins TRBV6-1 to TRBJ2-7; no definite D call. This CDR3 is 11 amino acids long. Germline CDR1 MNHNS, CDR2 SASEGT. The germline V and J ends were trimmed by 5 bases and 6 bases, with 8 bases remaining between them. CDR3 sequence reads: CASSMPLEQYF. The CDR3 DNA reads TGTGCCAGCAGTATGCCCCTCGAGCAGTACTTC.

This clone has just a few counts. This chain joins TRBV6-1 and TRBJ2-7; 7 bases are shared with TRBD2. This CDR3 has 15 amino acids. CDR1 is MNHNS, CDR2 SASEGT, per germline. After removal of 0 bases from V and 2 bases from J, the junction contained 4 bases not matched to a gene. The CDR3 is CASSEARLAAYEQYF. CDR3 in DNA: TGTGCCAGCAGTGAAGCGCGGCTAGCGGCCTACGAGCAGTACTTC.

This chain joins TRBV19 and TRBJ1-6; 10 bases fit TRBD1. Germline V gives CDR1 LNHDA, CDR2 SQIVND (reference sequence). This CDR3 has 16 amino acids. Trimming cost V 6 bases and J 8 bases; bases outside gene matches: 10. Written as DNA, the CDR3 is TGTGCCAGTAGCGAGACAGGGGGCGGCTTTTATTCACCCCTCCACTTT. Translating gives CASSETGGGFYSPLHF.

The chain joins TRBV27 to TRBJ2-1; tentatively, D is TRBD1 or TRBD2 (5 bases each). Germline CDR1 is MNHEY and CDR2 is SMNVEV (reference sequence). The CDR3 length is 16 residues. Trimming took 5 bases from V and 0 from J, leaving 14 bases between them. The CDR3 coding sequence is TGTGCCAGCAGTGGAACCGGGACGGGCTCCTACAATGAGCAGTTCTTC. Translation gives CASSGTGTGSYNEQFF.

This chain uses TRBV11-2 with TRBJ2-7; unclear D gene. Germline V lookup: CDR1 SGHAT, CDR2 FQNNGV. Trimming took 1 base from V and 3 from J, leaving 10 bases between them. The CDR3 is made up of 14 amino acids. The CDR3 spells CASSLGMNSYEQYF. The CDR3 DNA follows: TGTGCCAGCAGCTTAGGGATGAATAGCTACGAGCAGTACTTC.

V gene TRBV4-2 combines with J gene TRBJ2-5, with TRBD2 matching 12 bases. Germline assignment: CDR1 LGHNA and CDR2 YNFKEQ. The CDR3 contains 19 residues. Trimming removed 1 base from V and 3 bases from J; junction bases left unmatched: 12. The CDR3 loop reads CASSQGLAGVLDQEETQYF. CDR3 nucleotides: TGTGCCAGCAGCCAAGGACTAGCGGGAGTGCTCGATCAGGAAGAGACCCAGTACTTC.

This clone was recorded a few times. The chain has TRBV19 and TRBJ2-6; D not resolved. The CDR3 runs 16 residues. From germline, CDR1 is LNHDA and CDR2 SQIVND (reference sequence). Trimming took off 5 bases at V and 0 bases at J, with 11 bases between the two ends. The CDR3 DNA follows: TGTGCCAGTAGTCCACCACCGGGCTCTGGGGCCAACGTCCTGACTTTC. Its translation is CASSPPPGSGANVLTF.

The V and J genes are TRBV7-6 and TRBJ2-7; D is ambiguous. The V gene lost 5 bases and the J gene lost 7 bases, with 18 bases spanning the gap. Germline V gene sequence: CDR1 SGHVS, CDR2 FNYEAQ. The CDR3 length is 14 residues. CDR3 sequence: CASSLIHPSGEQYF. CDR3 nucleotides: TGTGCCAGCAGCCTGATTCATCCTTCCGGAGAGCAGTACTTC.

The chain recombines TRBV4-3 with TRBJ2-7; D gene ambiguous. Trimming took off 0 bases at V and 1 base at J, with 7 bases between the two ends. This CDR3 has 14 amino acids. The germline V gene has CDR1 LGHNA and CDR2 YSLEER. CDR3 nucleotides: TGCGCCAGCAGCCAAGATTGGTTATCCTACGAGCAGTACTTC. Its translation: CASSQDWLSYEQYF.

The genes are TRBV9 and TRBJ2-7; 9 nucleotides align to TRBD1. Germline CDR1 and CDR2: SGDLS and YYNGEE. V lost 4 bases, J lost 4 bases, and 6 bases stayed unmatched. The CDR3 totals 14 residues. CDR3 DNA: TGTGCCAGCAGCCCGCGGGACAGGGTTTACGAGCAGTACTTC. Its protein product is CASSPRDRVYEQYF. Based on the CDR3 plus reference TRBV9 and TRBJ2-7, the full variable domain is DSGVTQTPKHLITATGQRVTLRCSPRSGDLSVYWYQQSLDQGLQFLIQYYNGEERAKGNILERFSAQQFPDLHSELNLSSLELGDSALYFCASSPRDRVYEQYFGPGTRLTVT.

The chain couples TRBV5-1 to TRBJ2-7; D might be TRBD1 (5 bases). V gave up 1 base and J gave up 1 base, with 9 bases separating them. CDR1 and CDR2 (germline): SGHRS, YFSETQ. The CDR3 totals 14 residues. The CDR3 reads CASSLRQGSYEQYF. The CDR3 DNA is TGCGCCAGCAGCTTGCGTCAGGGTTCCTACGAGCAGTACTTC. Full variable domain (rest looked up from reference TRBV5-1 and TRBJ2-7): KAGVTQTPRYLIKTRGQQVTLSCSPISGHRSVSWYQQTPGQGLQFLFEYFSETQRNKGNFPGRFSGRQFSNSRSEMNVSTLELGDSALYLCASSLRQGSYEQYFGPGTRLTVT.